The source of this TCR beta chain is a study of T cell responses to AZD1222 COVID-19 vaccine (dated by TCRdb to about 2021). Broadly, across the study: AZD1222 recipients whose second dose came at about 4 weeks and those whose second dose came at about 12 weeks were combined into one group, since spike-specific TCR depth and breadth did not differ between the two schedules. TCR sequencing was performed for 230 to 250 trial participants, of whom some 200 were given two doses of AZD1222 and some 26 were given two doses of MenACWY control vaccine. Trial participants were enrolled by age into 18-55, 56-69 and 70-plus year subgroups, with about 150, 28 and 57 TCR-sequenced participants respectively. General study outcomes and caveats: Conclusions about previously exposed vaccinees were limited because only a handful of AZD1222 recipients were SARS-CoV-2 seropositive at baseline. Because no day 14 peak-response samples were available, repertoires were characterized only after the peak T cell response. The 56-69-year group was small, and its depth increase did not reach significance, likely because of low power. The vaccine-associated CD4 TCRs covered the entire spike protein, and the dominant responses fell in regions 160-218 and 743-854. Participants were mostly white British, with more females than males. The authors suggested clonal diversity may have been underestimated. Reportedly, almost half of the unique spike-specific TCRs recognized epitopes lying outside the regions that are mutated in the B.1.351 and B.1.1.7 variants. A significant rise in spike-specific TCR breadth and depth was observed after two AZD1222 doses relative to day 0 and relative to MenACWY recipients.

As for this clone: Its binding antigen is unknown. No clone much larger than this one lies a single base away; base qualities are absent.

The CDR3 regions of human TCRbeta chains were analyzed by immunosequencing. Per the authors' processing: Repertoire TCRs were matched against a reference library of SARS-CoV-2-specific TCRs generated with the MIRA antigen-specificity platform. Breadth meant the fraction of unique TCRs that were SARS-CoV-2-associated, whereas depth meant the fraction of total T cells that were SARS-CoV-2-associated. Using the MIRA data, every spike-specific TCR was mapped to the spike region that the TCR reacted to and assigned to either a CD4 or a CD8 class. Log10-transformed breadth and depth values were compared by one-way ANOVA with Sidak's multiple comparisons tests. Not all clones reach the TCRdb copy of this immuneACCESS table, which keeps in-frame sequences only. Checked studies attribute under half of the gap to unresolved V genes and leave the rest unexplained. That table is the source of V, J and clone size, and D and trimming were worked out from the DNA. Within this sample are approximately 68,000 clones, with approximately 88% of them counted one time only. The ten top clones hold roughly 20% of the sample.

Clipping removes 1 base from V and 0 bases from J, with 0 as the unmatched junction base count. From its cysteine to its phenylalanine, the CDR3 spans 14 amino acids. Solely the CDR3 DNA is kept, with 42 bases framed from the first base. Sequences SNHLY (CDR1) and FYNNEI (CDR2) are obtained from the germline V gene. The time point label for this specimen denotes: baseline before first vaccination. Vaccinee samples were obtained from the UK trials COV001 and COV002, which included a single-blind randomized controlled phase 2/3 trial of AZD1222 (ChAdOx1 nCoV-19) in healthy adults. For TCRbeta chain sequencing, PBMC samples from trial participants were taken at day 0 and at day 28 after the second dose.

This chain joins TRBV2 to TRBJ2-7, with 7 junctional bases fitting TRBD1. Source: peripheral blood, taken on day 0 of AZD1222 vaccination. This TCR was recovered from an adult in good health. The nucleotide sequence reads TGTGCCAGCAGTGAAGGGACAGGCTCCTACGAGCAGTACTTC. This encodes CASSEGTGSYEQYF.